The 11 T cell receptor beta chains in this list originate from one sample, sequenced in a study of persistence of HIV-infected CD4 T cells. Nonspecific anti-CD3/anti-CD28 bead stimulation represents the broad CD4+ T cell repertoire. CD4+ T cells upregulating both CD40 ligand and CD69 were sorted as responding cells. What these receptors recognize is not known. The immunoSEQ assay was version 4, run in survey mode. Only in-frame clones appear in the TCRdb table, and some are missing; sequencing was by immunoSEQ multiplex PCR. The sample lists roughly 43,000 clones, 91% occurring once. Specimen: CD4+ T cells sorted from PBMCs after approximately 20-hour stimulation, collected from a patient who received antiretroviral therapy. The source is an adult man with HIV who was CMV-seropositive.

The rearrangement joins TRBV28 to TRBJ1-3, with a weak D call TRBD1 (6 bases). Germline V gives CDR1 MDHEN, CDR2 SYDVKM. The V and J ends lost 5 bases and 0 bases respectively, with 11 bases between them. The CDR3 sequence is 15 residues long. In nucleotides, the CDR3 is TGTGCCAGCAGTAGAGGGGGAGACTCTGGAAACACCATATATTTT. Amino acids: CASSRGGDSGNTIYF.

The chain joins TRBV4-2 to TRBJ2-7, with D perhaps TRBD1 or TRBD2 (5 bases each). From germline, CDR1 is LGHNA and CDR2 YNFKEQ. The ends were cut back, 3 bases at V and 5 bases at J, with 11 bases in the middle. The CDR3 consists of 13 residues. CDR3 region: CASSHPRENEQYF. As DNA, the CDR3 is TGTGCCAGCAGCCATCCCAGGGAGAACGAGCAGTACTTC.

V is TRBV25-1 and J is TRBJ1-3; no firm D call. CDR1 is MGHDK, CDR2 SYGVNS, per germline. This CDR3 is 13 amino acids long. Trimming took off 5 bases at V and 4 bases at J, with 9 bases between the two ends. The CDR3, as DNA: TGTGCCAGCAGTTCTAGACCAGGAAACACCATATATTTT. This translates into CASSSRPGNTIYF. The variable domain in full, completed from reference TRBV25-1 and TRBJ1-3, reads EADIYQTPRYLVIGTGKKITLECSQTMGHDKMYWYQQDPGMELHLIHYSYGVNSTEKGDLSSESTVSRIRTEHFPLTLESARPSHTSQYLCASSSRPGNTIYFGEGSWLTVV.

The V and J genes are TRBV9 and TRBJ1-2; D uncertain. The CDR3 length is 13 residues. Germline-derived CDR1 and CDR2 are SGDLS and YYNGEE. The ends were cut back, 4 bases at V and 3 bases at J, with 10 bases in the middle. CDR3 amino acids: CASSPSGDYGYTF. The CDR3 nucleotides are TGTGCCAGCAGCCCATCTGGGGACTATGGCTACACCTTC.

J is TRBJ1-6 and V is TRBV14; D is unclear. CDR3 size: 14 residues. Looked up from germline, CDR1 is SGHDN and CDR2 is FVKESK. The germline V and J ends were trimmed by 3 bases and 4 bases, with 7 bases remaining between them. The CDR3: CASSQGSYNSPLHF. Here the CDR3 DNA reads TGTGCCAGCAGCCAGGGGTCATATAATTCACCCCTCCACTTT.

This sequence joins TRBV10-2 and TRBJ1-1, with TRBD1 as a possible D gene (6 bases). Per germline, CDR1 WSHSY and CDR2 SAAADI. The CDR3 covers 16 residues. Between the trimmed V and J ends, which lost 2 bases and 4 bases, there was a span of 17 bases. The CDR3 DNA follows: TGCGCCAGCAGTGAGGGGGCCCCAGGGGAAACCACTGAAGCTTTCTTT. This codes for CASSEGAPGETTEAFF.

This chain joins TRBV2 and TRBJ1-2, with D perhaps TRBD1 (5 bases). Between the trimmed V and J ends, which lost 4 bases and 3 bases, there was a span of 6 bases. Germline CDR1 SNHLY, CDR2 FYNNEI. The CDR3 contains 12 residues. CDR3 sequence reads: CASSAGYYGYTF. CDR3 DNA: TGTGCCAGCAGTGCAGGGTACTATGGCTACACCTTC.

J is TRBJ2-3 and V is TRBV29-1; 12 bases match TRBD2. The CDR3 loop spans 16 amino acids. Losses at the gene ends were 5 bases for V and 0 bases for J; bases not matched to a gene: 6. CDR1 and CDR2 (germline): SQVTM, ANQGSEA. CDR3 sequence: CSVFGLAGSSTDTQYF. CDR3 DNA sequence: TGCAGCGTTTTCGGACTAGCGGGGAGTAGCACAGATACGCAGTATTTT.

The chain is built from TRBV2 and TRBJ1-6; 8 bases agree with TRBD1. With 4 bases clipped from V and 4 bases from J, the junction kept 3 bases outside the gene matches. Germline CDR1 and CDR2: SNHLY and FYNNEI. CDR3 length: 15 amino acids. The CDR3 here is CASSAGGRYNSPLHF. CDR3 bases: TGTGCCAGCAGTGCAGGGGGCAGGTATAATTCACCCCTCCACTTT.

The CDR3 reads CASSEWDSSYNEQFF. The DNA of the CDR3 is TGTGCCAGCAGTGAATGGGATAGCTCCTACAATGAGCAGTTCTTC. The rearrangement links TRBV6-1 to TRBJ2-1, with D uncertain. Per germline, CDR1 MNHNS and CDR2 SASEGT. The CDR3 is made up of 15 amino acids. With 2 bases removed from V and 0 bases from J, the gap between germline ends came to 8 bases.

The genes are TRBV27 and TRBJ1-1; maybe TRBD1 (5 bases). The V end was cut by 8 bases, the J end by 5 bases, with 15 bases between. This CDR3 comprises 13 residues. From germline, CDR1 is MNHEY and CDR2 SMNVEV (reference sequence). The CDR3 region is CASLEFGGTEAFF. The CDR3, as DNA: TGTGCCAGCTTGGAGTTCGGGGGAACTGAAGCTTTCTTT.